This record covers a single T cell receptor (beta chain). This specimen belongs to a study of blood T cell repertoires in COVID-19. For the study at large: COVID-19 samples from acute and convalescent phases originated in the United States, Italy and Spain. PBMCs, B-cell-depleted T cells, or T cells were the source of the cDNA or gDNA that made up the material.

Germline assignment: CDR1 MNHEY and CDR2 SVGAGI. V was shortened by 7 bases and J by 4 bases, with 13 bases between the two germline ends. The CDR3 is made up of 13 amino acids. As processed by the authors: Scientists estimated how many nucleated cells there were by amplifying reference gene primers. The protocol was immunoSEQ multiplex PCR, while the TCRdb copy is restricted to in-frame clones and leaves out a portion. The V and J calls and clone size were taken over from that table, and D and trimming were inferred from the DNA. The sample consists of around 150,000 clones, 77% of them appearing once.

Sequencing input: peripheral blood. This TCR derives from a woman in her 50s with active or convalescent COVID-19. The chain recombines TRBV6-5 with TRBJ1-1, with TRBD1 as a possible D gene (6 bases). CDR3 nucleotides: TGTGCCAGCATCCTACAGGGCGGCACTGAAGCTTTCTTT. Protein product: CASILQGGTEAFF.